The sequence of this T cell receptor (beta chain) was determined in a study of cytomegalovirus exposure and HLA in healthy donors (dated by TCRdb to about 2017). About the full investigation: An earlier analysis of roughly 630 of the donors reported roughly 270 Gb of sequence data and some 120 million unique TCR beta sequences from 190 million or so T cells. Approximately 300 gigabases of sequencing data and 70 million to 100 million unique TCR sequences made up an early release that covered under 750 HLA-typed donors. The genetic ancestry cluster associated with self-reported Caucasian donors included around 76% of the 350 to 500 genotyped donors. The study aimed to test whether cataloging public T cell receptors could reveal signatures of past pathogen exposure. Using immunosequencing, the study profiled T cell repertoires from 500 to 800 subjects and related those repertoires to cytomegalovirus serostatus. Along with the roughly 700-subject first cohort, a separate validation cohort of over 90 different subjects was used. To predict cytomegalovirus infection status, the study combined high-throughput TCR immunosequencing, statistical association of individual TCRs with disease status, and machine learning. A later analysis re-analyzed previously published TCR beta repertoires from several hundred donors and added high-resolution HLA genotyping to study TCR occurrence patterns. Rather than using new phenotypic data, the later analysis identified candidate immune exposures from TCR beta sequences and from how often those sequences occurred across donors. In an earlier analysis of a few hundred of the donors, high-throughput TCR beta sequencing was used to judge whether each TCR beta V gene segment behaved as functional or pseudogenic. Donor age, sex, ethnicity and CMV serostatus were compiled together with the repertoire data. A later genetic analysis used genome-wide SNP genotypes for 398 of the 666 donors, treating that subset as a discovery cohort. All discovery cohort repertoires had been generated on a single sequencing platform. HLA typing covered class I and class II loci at four-digit resolution. The number of donors typed differed by locus, with 629-630 for A, B, C, DRB1 and DQB1, around 500 for DQA1, about 610 for DPA1, and roughly 450 for DPB1. Roughly 5 DR-DQ haplotypes were handled as single units for association and clustering, since linkage in the cohort was strong. Among 398 genotyped donors of the cohort, an average of approximately 240,000 unique TCR beta nucleotide sequences were sequenced per donor, roughly a sixth of them non-productive.

The cohort comprised some 680 healthy bone marrow donors. At the time of sampling, every cohort member was nominally healthy, though immune exposures that went unrecorded were likely present. The donor was CMV seropositive and was included in the group of 250 to 300 seropositive cohort members. A peripheral blood sample was provided by each donor, and peripheral blood mononuclear cells were used for TCR beta sequencing. Genomic DNA was extracted from the blood cell samples with the Qiagen DNeasy Blood Extraction Kit. Beyond this particular receptor, the publication reports: A later genetic analysis associated a missense DCLRE1C variant with V-gene and J-gene trimming of TCR beta chains, and an independent cohort replicated the association. In a later analysis, TCR association rates were found to vary across HLA loci, with the most associated TCRs seen for DRB1 alleles and the fewest for HLA-C alleles. According to a later genetic analysis, donors in an Asian-associated ancestry cluster had fewer N-insertions in productive TCRs than the roughly 700-donor mean. This cohort had only TCR beta chains sequenced, and the lack of alpha or paired-chain data limited which features could be detected. Linkage disequilibrium might explain the correlated functional status among segregating V segments, but an unknown experimental factor could not be excluded. In an earlier analysis of some 640 of the donors, most TCR beta V segments were observed in productive rearrangements about 90% or about 30% of the time, broadly matching IMGT annotations. In a later analysis, several top co-occurrence clusters were reported to appear linked to parvovirus B19, influenza, CMV and Epstein-Barr virus. A further reported finding was that TCR beta sequences accurately predicted the HLA-A and HLA-B alleles for most subjects in the first cohort. In a later analysis, 16,951 TCR beta sequences were associated with specific HLA alleles at a false discovery rate of 0.05. The only immune exposure information available for the cohort was CMV serostatus. When HLA alleles, especially DR and DQ, strongly co-occurred, attributing TCR associations to individual alleles was difficult. The classifier was reported to diagnose cytomegalovirus status with high specificity and sensitivity in both the original cohort and the validation cohort. In vitro tests confirmed that three of the cytomegalovirus-associated TCR beta chains recognize cytomegalovirus antigens. Because HLA typing was unavailable for some donors at each locus, only the typed subset was used in association tests. Some IMGT-functional V segments, including TRBV6-2 and TRBV6-3, could not be distinguished by the 87-base-pair reads and were therefore excluded. A group of highly shared sequence variants was considered likely to be a technical artifact of the sequencing pipeline. A later analysis found that most CMV-associated TCR beta chains appeared HLA-restricted, with HLA associations seemingly driven largely by CMV exposure. In the study, 150 to 200 TCR beta chains were listed as associated with cytomegalovirus. The earlier analysis of a few hundred of the donors excluded around 17 rarely observed V segments, including chromosome 9 orphons, because counts were too low. In a later analysis, HLA-associated TCR beta chains were found to be more clonally expanded and to have lower generation probabilities than equally common non-associated chains. It was suggested by the authors that the approach could potentially be generalized to other disease states and immunological phenotypes. Most TCR sequences were observed very rarely across donors, whereas some public TCRs were present in many individuals. Presence/absence analyses assumed roughly uniform sequencing depth across donors, an assumption that may not hold.

Regarding this clone: No antigen is known for it. Base qualities are not at hand, and no much larger clone is one base apart. Different DNA sequences within this sample yield the same CDR3.

The library was produced with the immunoSEQ multiplex PCR assay. A mixture of 60 forward primers for TCR Vbeta segments and 13 reverse primers for TCR Jbeta segments was used in the multiplex PCR. The CDR3 region of rearranged TCR beta genes was amplified from genomic DNA by a multiplex PCR assay. The Illumina HiSeq System was used to sequence the amplified TCR beta libraries as 87-base-pair reads. The authors processed their data as follows. In a later analysis, tens of millions of unique TCR beta chains were counted across the 500 to 850 repertoires, and roughly 10 million of these chains were shared by at least two donors. To remove PCR and sequencing errors, raw reads were error-corrected and collapsed into unique sequences using a nearest-neighbor algorithm that merged closely related sequences. Alignment of CDR3 sequences to IMGT reference sequences was used to assign V, D and J gene segments. For a sequence to be retained, at least a six-nucleotide match to both a V gene segment and a J gene segment was required. A rearrangement was called productive if the CDR3 had no stop codons and remained in frame with V and J, and every other rearrangement was called non-productive. Following IMGT convention, CDR3 was defined as the stretch from the second conserved V-encoded cysteine up to the conserved J-encoded phenylalanine. The earlier analysis of a few hundred of the donors excluded sequences that lacked an unambiguous match to a single V gene segment. An earlier analysis of several hundred of the donors called V segments functional above 56.7% productive rearrangements and segregating when the between-donor standard deviation exceeded 5%. To diagnose cytomegalovirus status from the catalog of TCR beta chain sequences, a statistical classification framework was built. In a later analysis, V and J genes were assigned by comparing TCR nucleotide sequences against IMGT/GENE-DB human TR gene sequences. Using the TCRdist pipeline, a later analysis assigned CDR3 sequences along with most-parsimonious VDJ recombination scenarios. In a later analysis, each TCR beta chain was defined by its CDR3 amino acid sequence together with its V-gene family, and reads without a unique V-gene family were excluded. In a later analysis, some 600 highly shared, low-generation-probability nucleotide sequences were removed to address suspected cross-contamination and a sequencing artifact. In a later analysis, a clonal expansion index for each public chain was calculated from normalized within-repertoire ranks of inferred template counts. A later analysis computed generation probabilities with a VDJ recombination model fitted to out-of-frame rearrangements, and checked the results against IGoR. A later analysis scored TCR-TCR, TCR-HLA and TCR-CMV co-occurrence with hypergeometric tests, applying a repertoire-size bias correction to TCR pairs. False discovery rates were estimated in a later analysis by permuting HLA or CMV assignments 20 times. In a later analysis, co-occurring TCRs were grouped using DBSCAN, and TCRdist sequence similarity was added for clustering within HLA-allele-positive subsets. Repertoires with fewer than 30,000 or more than 120,000 public chains, plus five repertoires with anomalous nucleotide sharing, were excluded from co-occurrence clustering. TCRdb limited this immuneACCESS table to in-frame rearrangements with V and J called. A share of clones is missing; checked studies link under half to unresolved V genes, and the rest is unexplained. The V and J calls and clone size were taken over from that table, and D and trimming were inferred from the DNA. The sample has around 100,000 clones on record, roughly 68% of them singletons. The ten largest clones add up to roughly 9% of the sample.

The CDR3 sequence holds 15 residues, the cysteine and phenylalanine included. The only DNA kept is the CDR3, 45 bases in frame from the first base. CDR1 and CDR2 are drawn from the germline V gene (reference sequence): LNHDA, SQIVND. V and J are truncated by 7 bases and 0 bases respectively, leaving an intervening sequence of 13 bases. Source material: PBMCs. The V and J genes are TRBV19 and TRBJ1-5, and the D gene may be TRBD1, 5 bases matching. This TCR was sampled from a man aged 25-40 years in good health and CMV-seropositive. CDR3 reads: CASIEQGHSNQPQHF. In nucleotides, the sequence is TGTGCCAGTATTGAGCAGGGCCATAGCAATCAGCCCCAGCATTTT.